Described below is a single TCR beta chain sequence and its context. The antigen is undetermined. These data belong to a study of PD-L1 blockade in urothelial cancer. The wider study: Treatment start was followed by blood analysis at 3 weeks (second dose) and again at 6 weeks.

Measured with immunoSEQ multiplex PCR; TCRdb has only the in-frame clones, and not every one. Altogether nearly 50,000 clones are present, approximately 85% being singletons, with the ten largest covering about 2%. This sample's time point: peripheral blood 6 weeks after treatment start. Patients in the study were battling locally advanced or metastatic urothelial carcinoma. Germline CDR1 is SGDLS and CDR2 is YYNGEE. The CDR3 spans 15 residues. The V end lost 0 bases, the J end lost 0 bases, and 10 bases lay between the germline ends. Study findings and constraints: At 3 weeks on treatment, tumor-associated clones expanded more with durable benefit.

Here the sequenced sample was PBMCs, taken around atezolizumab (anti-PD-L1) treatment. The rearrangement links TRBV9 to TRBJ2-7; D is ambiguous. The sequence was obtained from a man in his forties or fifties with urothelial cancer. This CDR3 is CASSVGTANSYEQYF. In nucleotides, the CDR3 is TGTGCCAGCAGCGTAGGAACAGCTAACTCCTACGAGCAGTACTTC. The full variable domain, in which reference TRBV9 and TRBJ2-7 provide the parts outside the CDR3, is DSGVTQTPKHLITATGQRVTLRCSPRSGDLSVYWYQQSLDQGLQFLIQYYNGEERAKGNILERFSAQQFPDLHSELNLSSLELGDSALYFCASSVGTANSYEQYFGPGTRLTVT.